These 17 T cell receptor beta chains were sequenced from one sample in a study of blood T cell repertoires in COVID-19. Assay used: immunoSEQ multiplex PCR; TCRdb lists only in-frame clones, some missing. The data show roughly 380,000 clones, around 84% seen once. The material sequenced was peripheral blood. All receptors derive from a human donor with acute or convalescent COVID-19. The donor label of this sample is uncertain.

The table lists this clone with many counts. This rearrangement joins TRBV4-1 to TRBJ1-4, with D hard to call. The CDR3 covers 13 residues. Trimming took off 1 base at V and 8 bases at J, with 8 bases between the two ends. The germline CDR1 and CDR2 sequences are MGHRA and YSYEKL. The CDR3 region is CASSQGLREKLFF. In nucleotides, the CDR3 is TGCGCCAGCAGCCAAGGGTTACGGGAAAAACTGTTTTTT.

This chain uses TRBV3-1 (or the pseudogene TRBV3-2) with TRBJ2-7; D unclear. This CDR3 spans 14 amino acids. Germline-derived CDR1 and CDR2 are LGHDT and YNNKEL (reference sequence). The ends were cut back, 0 bases at V and 3 bases at J, with 9 bases in the middle. In DNA, the CDR3 is TGTGCCAGCAGCCAAGAGGTGGCTTACTACGAGCAGTACTTC. Residues: CASSQEVAYYEQYF.

This sequence joins TRBV18 and TRBJ2-5; 15 bases are a match to TRBD2. The length of the CDR3 is 16 residues. CDR1 and CDR2 from the germline V gene are KGHSH and LQKENI. Germline trimming cut 3 bases from V and 2 bases from J; bases unmatched to any gene: 1. DNA of the CDR3: TGTGCCAGCTCACCTGGACTAGCGGGAGGGCAAGAGACCCAGTACTTC. This gives the protein CASSPGLAGGQETQYF.

The table lists this clone with a count of one. The CDR3 does not close with the conserved phenylalanine or tryptophan, likely indicating a read error. Because the CDR3's place on the DNA is in doubt, the DNA is left out and the CDR3 is given as listed by TCRdb. V and J are TRBV6-1 and TRBJ1-2; the table's D call, TRBD1, has no DNA check behind it. Germline CDR1 is MNHNS and CDR2 is SASEGT. The CDR3 is made up of 15 amino acids, end residues included. This CDR3 is CASSEAVVGRQGLSS.

The chain links TRBV10-3 to TRBJ1-6; D ambiguous. The CDR3 is 13 residues long. Trimming cost V 6 bases and J 10 bases, with 13 bases left between them. From germline, CDR1 is ENHRY and CDR2 SYGVKD. CDR3: CAIRDSTGSPLHF. CDR3 bases: TGTGCCATCAGGGACTCTACGGGGTCACCCCTCCACTTT.

This chain links TRBV2 with TRBJ1-5, with a possible D match to TRBD1 (5 bases). V was cut by 3 bases and J by 3 bases, with 12 bases left in between. This CDR3 comprises 15 residues. Germline CDR1 is SNHLY and CDR2 is FYNNEI. The CDR3 nucleotides are TGTGCCAGCAGTGACTGGGGGGGAAACAATCAGCCCCAGCATTTT. Its translation is CASSDWGGNNQPQHF. Looking up the rest from reference TRBV2 and TRBJ1-5 gives the full variable domain: EPEVTQTPSHQVTQMGQEVILRCVPISNHLYFYWYRQILGQKVEFLVSFYNNEISEKSEIFDDQFSVERPDGSNFTLKIRSTKLEDSAMYFCASSDWGGNNQPQHFGDGTRLSIL.

V is TRBV7-2 and J is TRBJ2-1, with no clear D. This CDR3 contains 13 residues. Trimming cost V 2 bases and J 4 bases, with 6 bases left between them. Germline CDR1 SGHTA, CDR2 FQGNSA. The CDR3 loop is CASSLNQYNEQFF. The DNA of the CDR3 is TGTGCCAGCAGCTTAAATCAGTACAATGAGCAGTTCTTC.

The sample holds one count of this clone. This chain uses TRBV4-1 with TRBJ1-5; no definite D call. The CDR3 is made up of 14 amino acids. The V gene's germline CDR1 is MGHRA and CDR2 YSYEKL. V lost 0 bases and J 6 bases, leaving 9 bases between the germline ends. CDR3 amino acids: CASSQDLGFQPQHF. In DNA, the CDR3 is TGCGCCAGCAGCCAAGACCTGGGCTTTCAGCCCCAGCATTTT.

CDR3 protein: CASRRGGRDEQFF. CDR3 bases: TGTGCCAGCCGGCGGGGGGGCCGGGATGAGCAGTTCTTC. The genes are TRBV28 and TRBJ2-1, with 9 nucleotides matching TRBD2. The junction had 7 bases not matched to a gene; V was cut back by 8 bases and J by 8 bases. CDR1 MDHEN and CDR2 SYDVKM come from the germline V gene. The CDR3 loop spans 13 amino acids.

The rearrangement uses TRBV6-5 and TRBJ1-1; D unclear. The CDR3 extends over 13 amino acids. The V and J ends lost 7 bases and 4 bases respectively, with 13 bases between them. The germline CDR1 and CDR2 sequences are MNHEY and SVGAGI. In DNA, the CDR3 is TGTGCCAGCACTGCCGGGTCTGGCACTGAAGCTTTCTTT. It translates to CASTAGSGTEAFF.

The chain carries TRBV24-1 and TRBJ2-5; 13 nucleotides agree with TRBD2. The CDR3 consists of 16 residues. The V and J ends lost 4 bases and 6 bases, in that order; junction bases with no gene match: 7. Germline-derived CDR1 and CDR2 are KGHDR and SFDVKD. The CDR3 region is CATSDSTSGGFKTQYF. The DNA of the CDR3 is TGTGCCACCAGTGACTCGACTAGCGGGGGGTTTAAGACCCAGTACTTC.

The chain joins TRBV4-2 to TRBJ1-1, with D perhaps matching TRBD1 (6 bases). The germline V gene has CDR1 LGHNA and CDR2 YNFKEQ. This CDR3 contains 15 residues. The V gene lost 3 bases and the J gene lost 4 bases, with 15 bases spanning the gap. CDR3 DNA: TGTGCCAGCAGCCAGGCTAAGGGGGTCGGCACTGAAGCTTTCTTT. It is translated as CASSQAKGVGTEAFF.

This chain connects TRBV29-1 to TRBJ2-3; 13 nucleotides match TRBD2. After removal of 6 bases from V and 2 bases from J, the junction contained 5 bases not matched to a gene. This CDR3 is 15 amino acids long. The germline V gene has CDR1 SQVTM and CDR2 ANQGSEA. Written as DNA, the CDR3 is TGCAGCGTCCGCGGACTAGCGGGGGTCACAGATACGCAGTATTTT. This translates into CSVRGLAGVTDTQYF.

V and J are TRBV5-5 and TRBJ1-4; 7 bases fit TRBD1. CDR3 size: 16 residues. V lost 5 bases and J lost 6; bases outside the gene matches: 13. In germline, CDR1 is SGHKS, CDR2 YYEKEE (reference sequence). Written as DNA, the CDR3 is TGTGCCAGCAGTTTAACGACAGGGACGAGAGATGAAAAACTGTTTTTT. As protein: CASSLTTGTRDEKLFF.

The chain has TRBV5-4 and TRBJ1-2, with TRBD1 identical over 7 bases. The CDR3 spans 13 residues. Germline V CDR1 and CDR2: SGHNT, YYREEE (reference sequence). The V gene end was trimmed by 4 bases and the J gene end by 8 bases; junction bases not matched to a gene: 8. For the CDR3, the DNA is TGTGCCAGCAGCGTGGACAGGCGAGGCGGCTACACCTTC. This sequence encodes CASSVDRRGGYTF.

This rearrangement joins TRBV3-1 (or the pseudogene TRBV3-2) to TRBJ1-1; TRBD1 agrees at 9 bases. This CDR3 region has 15 residues. Germline V CDR1 and CDR2: LGHDT, YNNKEL (reference sequence). The trim removed 4 bases at V and 1 base at J, leaving 4 bases unmatched. CDR3 nucleotides: TGTGCCAGCAGCCCTTGGGACAGGGCGAACACTGAAGCTTTCTTT. This codes for CASSPWDRANTEAFF.

This chain uses TRBV27 with TRBJ1-1; D gene uncertain. V lost 2 bases, J lost 6 bases, and 10 bases lay in between. The CDR3 is 13 amino acids. CDR1 is MNHEY, CDR2 SMNVEV, per germline (reference sequence). CDR3 DNA: TGTGCCAGCAGTTTAGTAGGGAGGGCTGAAGCTTTCTTT. Amino acids: CASSLVGRAEAFF.